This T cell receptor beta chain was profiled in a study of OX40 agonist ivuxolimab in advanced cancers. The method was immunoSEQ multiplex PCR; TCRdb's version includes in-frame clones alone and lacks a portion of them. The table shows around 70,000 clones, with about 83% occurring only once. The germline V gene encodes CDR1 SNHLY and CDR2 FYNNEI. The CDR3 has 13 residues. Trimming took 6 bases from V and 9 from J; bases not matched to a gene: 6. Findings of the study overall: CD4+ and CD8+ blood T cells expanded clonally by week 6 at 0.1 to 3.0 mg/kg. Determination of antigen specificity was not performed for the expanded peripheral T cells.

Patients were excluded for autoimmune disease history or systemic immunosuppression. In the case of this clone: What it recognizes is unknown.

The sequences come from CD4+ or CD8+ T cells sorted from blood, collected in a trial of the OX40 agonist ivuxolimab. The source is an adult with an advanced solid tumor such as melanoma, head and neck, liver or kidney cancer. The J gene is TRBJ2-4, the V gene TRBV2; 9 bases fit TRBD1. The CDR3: CASRGTGSGIQYF. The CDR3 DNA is TGTGCCAGCAGGGGGACAGGGTCCGGCATTCAGTACTTC.